This record covers a single T cell receptor (beta chain). What it binds is unknown. This entry belongs to a study of cytomegalovirus exposure and HLA in healthy donors. Overall study: Unique TCR beta sequences numbering approximately 120 million came from around 180 million T cells in an earlier analysis. Notes on the study in general: Excluded: some indistinguishable V segments such as TRBV6-2 and TRBV6-3. In a later analysis, at a false discovery rate of 0.05, 16,951 TCR beta sequences matched HLA alleles. Later analysis reportedly placed an Asian-associated ancestry cluster below the roughly 700-donor mean in N-insertions.

The germline V and J ends were trimmed by 1 base and 1 base, with 10 bases remaining between them. Germline CDR1 is SGHVS and CDR2 is FQNEAQ. The CDR3 covers 15 residues. The PCR had 60 Vbeta and 13 Jbeta primers. Profiled with immunoSEQ multiplex PCR; TCRdb holds only in-frame clones, not every one. Listed are roughly 90,000 clones; roughly 14% falls within the top ten. The sequence was collected from a man aged 45-65 years in good health and CMV-seropositive. The sample comprised PBMCs. V is TRBV7-8 and J is TRBJ2-5; D uncertain. This CDR3 is CASSLESGGQETQYF. Here the CDR3 DNA reads TGTGCCAGCAGCTTAGAATCTGGCGGCCAAGAGACCCAGTACTTC. The full variable domain, rest sourced from reference TRBV7-8 and TRBJ2-5, is GAGVSQSPRYKVAKRGQDVALRCDPISGHVSLFWYQQALGQGPEFLTYFQNEAQLDKSGLPSDRFFAERPEGSVSTLKIQRTQQEDSAVYLCASSLESGGQETQYFGPGTRLLVL.